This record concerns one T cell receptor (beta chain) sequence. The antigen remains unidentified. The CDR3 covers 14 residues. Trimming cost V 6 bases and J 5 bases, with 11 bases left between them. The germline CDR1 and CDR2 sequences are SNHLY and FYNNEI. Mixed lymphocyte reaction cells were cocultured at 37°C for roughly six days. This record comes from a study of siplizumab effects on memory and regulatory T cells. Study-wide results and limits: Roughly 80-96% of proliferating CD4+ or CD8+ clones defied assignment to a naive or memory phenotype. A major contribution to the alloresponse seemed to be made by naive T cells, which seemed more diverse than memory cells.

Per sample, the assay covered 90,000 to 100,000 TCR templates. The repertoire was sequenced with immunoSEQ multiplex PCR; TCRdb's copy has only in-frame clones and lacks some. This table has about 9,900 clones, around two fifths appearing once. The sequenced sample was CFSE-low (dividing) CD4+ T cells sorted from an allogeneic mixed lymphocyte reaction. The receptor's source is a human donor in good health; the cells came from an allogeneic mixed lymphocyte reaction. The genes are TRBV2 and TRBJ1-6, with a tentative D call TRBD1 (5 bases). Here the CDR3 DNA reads TGTGCCAGCAGCCCCTGGGGGGATAATTCACCCCTCCACTTT. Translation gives CASSPWGDNSPLHF.